This entry features one T cell receptor (beta chain) sequence. This clone has just a few counts. No cognate antigen has been identified for it. Base qualities were left out, and no much larger clone turns up one base away. Each donor gave one peripheral blood draw, averaging approximately 0.12 L, which was collected into heparinised tubes. Naive, central memory, regulatory and stem cell-like memory CD4+ T cells were sorted on a BD FACSAria II using a panel including CD45RO, CCR7, CD25, CD127, CD95 and CD27. A purity above 98% was achieved for all sorted populations. Right away, PBMCs were isolated by Lymphoprep density gradient centrifugation and were stained directly, with no culture step. So that batch effects would be minimized, each experiment stained and sorted samples in pairs, pairing one healthy donor with one patient. The data belong to a study of beta chain features in type 1 diabetes listed by TCRdb under 2018. Study-wide context: Mean age, gender distribution, total cell number and subset yield did not differ between patients and healthy donors. Across all samples, 107,917,701 sorted cells were examined, and cell number per subset correlated strongly with RNA yield. In the study, TCRB repertoires of sorted circulating CD4+ T cell subsets from recently diagnosed type 1 diabetes patients were compared with those of matched healthy donors. Regulatory and stem cell-like memory subsets were obtained from only 8 patients and roughly 8 healthy donors, while naive and central memory subsets were obtained from all 30 or so donors. Study-wide conclusions, independent of this receptor: Sequencing cDNA rather than genomic DNA could over-represent highly expressing activated cells, although activation and CD3 levels did not differ between groups. Patients with type 1 diabetes made fewer insertions and deleted more nucleotides at VDJ recombination sites, implying thymic rearrangement abnormalities. Naive, central memory and regulatory TCRB repertoires appeared to be more similar among patients than among healthy donors. In all four CD4+ subsets, TCRB CDR3 length was moderately but significantly shorter in type 1 diabetes patients. Only small numbers of individuals were included in the HLA sub-analyses, which left unresolved whether HLA type had any influence on TCRB rearrangement. PCR might favor shorter templates, but patient and control samples were amplified and corrected together, so any skew would affect both groups equally.

All of the isolated RNA was reverse transcribed with the High Capacity cDNA Reverse Transcription Kit, so expressed TCRB transcripts were sequenced. Deep immunoSEQ sequencing was applied to naive, central memory and regulatory T cell samples, giving an average of about 3.6 million total reads per sample. Sorted cells were lysed in RLT buffer, and RNA was extracted using DNase-treated RNeasy Micro or Mini kits according to cell number. Each cell subset was processed separately to prevent cross-contamination, with patient and healthy donor samples processed together. The immunoSEQ multiplex PCR was used to amplify TCRB sequences from cDNA, generating 87-bp fragments that spanned the CDR3 region. Sequencing of the amplicons was done on the Illumina HiSeq platform. The authors' pipeline ran thus. Synthetic template baselines were used to correct PCR bias computationally, reads within Hamming distance 2 were collapsed together, and singletons that could not be merged were discarded. By aligning reads against IMGT, V, D and J genes, CDR3 length, and insertions or deletions at six rearrangement sites were assigned. Within each subset, clonotype counts were normalized to the number of sorted cells before true diversity and Gini coefficients were calculated with the tcR R package. The overlap coefficient, calculated on TCRB nucleotide sequences, was used to measure repertoire sharing. Out-of-frame TCRB sequences from naive cells were analyzed to stand in for the pre-selection repertoire. Sourced from immuneACCESS, this table was stored by TCRdb with only in-frame sequences that have V and J called. A share of the clones is absent; for the studies checked, an unresolved V gene accounts for under half, and the remainder has no known explanation. The V and J calls and clone size were taken over from that table, and D and trimming were inferred from the DNA. This sample is represented by about 260,000 clones; 68% of them were singletons. The ten largest make up about 0.05% of the sample.

The germline V gene (reference sequence) yields SGHNT for CDR1 and YYREEE for CDR2. The germline V and J ends show losses of 4 bases and 8 bases respectively, and no gene match explains 8 bases of the junction. There are 16 amino acids in the CDR3, from cysteine to phenylalanine inclusive. Of all the DNA, just the CDR3 is kept, 48 bases in frame from base 1. Sequencing was carried out using naive CD4+ T cells from blood. The label giving this sample's cell subset or site can be read as: true naive CD4+ T cells. The rearrangement joined TRBV5-4 to TRBJ2-1, with 14 bases matching TRBD2. This TCR derives from a man younger than 40 in good health. The CDR3 amino acid sequence is: CASSRATSGGAHEQFF. In nucleotide form, the sequence is TGTGCCAGCAGCAGAGCGACTAGCGGGGGGGCCCATGAGCAGTTCTTC.